Below are 32 T cell receptor beta chains sequenced from a single sample in a study of human T cells and chemical hapten exposure. The sample's time point: patch test 1, 2 weeks after DPC sensitization. Treatment of the sample: therapeutic diphenylcyclopropenone sensitization with weekly scalp DPC. Each CDR3 protein gets one entry after TCRdb re-called the RACE reads with MiXCR. The data hold over 65,000 distinct CDR3 sequences, with around a tenth observed a single time. Sequencing was performed on whole blood, taken in connection with sensitization to the hapten diphenylcyclopropenone (DPC). Receptors originate from a woman aged 50 to 65 with alopecia areata. Some clones in this sample may be carry-over from other donors' samples.

This clonotype has a count of ten or more. This sequence joins TRBV2 and TRBJ1-1; the D is unclear. The CDR3 is 13 amino acids. CDR1 is SNHLY, CDR2 FYNNEI, per germline. Trimming cost V 7 bases and J 10 bases, with 19 bases left between them. The CDR3 loop reads CASNPEGPGPAFF. For the CDR3, the DNA is TGTGCCAGCAACCCGGAGGGTCCGGGTCCAGCTTTCTTT.

This clonotype was picked up a small number of times. The rearrangement uses TRBV28 and TRBJ2-3; 11 bases match TRBD1. J gave up 7 bases and V 5 bases, and 14 bases lay outside the gene matches. CDR1 MDHEN and CDR2 SYDVKM come from the germline V gene. CDR3 length: 17 amino acids. This chain's CDR3 is CASSLSGTGGMRNTQYF. The CDR3 DNA is TGTGCCAGCAGTCTATCGGGGACAGGGGGTATGAGGAATACGCAGTATTTT.

This clonotype was seen ten or more times. The chain has TRBV29-1 and TRBJ2-3, with D unclear. Germline V lookup: CDR1 SQVTM, CDR2 ANQGSEA. This CDR3 has 11 amino acids. Trimming removed 6 bases at V and 0 bases at J, with 4 bases between. CDR3: CSVGSTDTQYF. CDR3 coding DNA: TGCAGCGTAGGGAGCACAGATACGCAGTATTTT.

This clonotype was observed a handful of times. The chain links TRBV6-5 to TRBJ2-3; TRBD2 agrees at 7 bases. In germline, CDR1 is MNHEY, CDR2 SVGAGI. This CDR3 has 15 residues. Unmatched junction bases numbered 9, after V lost 6 bases and J lost 3 bases. The CDR3 nucleotides are TGTGCCAGCAGGGCCGGCGGGGGAGGGACAGATACGCAGTATTTT. It translates to CASRAGGGGTDTQYF.

The chain carries TRBV4-3 and TRBJ1-4, with 8 bases fitting TRBD1. Germline values: CDR1 LGHNA, CDR2 YSLEER. The ends lost 0 bases at V and 6 bases at J; junction bases unmatched: 18. The CDR3 consists of 20 residues. This CDR3 is CASSQELSGTGSVIDEKLFF. The CDR3, as DNA: TGCGCCAGCAGCCAAGAACTGTCCGGGACAGGATCAGTTATTGATGAAAAACTGTTTTTT.

The chain combines TRBV2 with TRBJ1-2, with D tentatively TRBD1 (5 bases). The CDR3 has 13 residues. With 9 bases removed from V and 3 bases from J, the gap between germline ends came to 14 bases. Germline-derived CDR1 and CDR2 are SNHLY and FYNNEI. The CDR3 region is CASLPGRHYGYTF. In DNA form, the CDR3 reads TGTGCCAGTTTACCGGGACGGCACTATGGCTACACCTTC.

This clonotype occurred many times. This chain connects TRBV18 to TRBJ1-6; D is undetermined. Germline CDR1 is KGHSH and CDR2 is LQKENI. The CDR3 sequence is 14 residues long. V was pared by 1 base and J by 8 bases, with 9 bases between. CDR3 protein: CASSPQHGDSPLHF. The CDR3 DNA follows: TGTGCCAGCTCACCACAACACGGGGATTCACCCCTCCACTTT.

This clonotype was detected many times. The chain carries TRBV29-1 and TRBJ2-7, with D perhaps matching TRBD2 (6 bases). CDR3 size: 14 residues. Germline CDR1 is SQVTM and CDR2 is ANQGSEA. V was trimmed by 6 bases and J by 0 bases, leaving 15 bases between them. CDR3 nucleotides: TGCAGCGTACTCCGGGACGGGAGCTCCTACGAGCAGTACTTC. Encoded protein: CSVLRDGSSYEQYF.

This clonotype was counted ten times or more. The chain links TRBV12-3 or TRBV12-4 to TRBJ2-1; D is ambiguous. Trimming removed 3 bases at V and 16 bases at J, with 13 bases between. The CDR3 totals 11 residues. Here the CDR3 DNA reads TGTGCCAGCAGTTTCTACAAAGCAGGATTCTTC. Protein product: CASSFYKAGFF.

This clonotype showed up just a few times. The J gene is TRBJ2-2, the V gene TRBV7-9; D may be TRBD2 (5 bases). CDR3 length: 13 residues. The V end was cut by 1 base, the J end by 11 bases, with 11 bases between. Per germline, CDR1 SEHNR and CDR2 FQNEAQ (reference sequence). This CDR3 is CASSLGESGELFF. CDR3 DNA sequence: TGTGCCAGCAGCTTAGGTGAAAGCGGCGAGCTGTTTTTT.

This sequence joins TRBV2 and TRBJ2-7, with D perhaps TRBD1 or TRBD2 (5 bases each). V lost 5 bases, J lost 6 bases, and 17 bases lay in between. This CDR3 is built from 14 residues. The germline V gene encodes CDR1 SNHLY and CDR2 FYNNEI. The CDR3 bases are TGTGCCAGCAGTCCCGGGACGGGCCCCGCCGAGCAGTACTTC. Amino acid sequence: CASSPGTGPAEQYF.

This clonotype was observed many times. The chain employs TRBV30 and TRBJ1-1; D may be TRBD1 (5 bases). The CDR3 is 13 residues long. The V gene lost 4 bases and the J gene lost 4 bases, with 13 bases spanning the gap. Germline CDR1 GTSNPN, CDR2 SVGIG (reference sequence). This CDR3 is CAWTPGRGTEAFF. The CDR3 DNA reads as TGTGCCTGGACCCCGGGGCGGGGCACTGAAGCTTTCTTT.

In this sample, this clonotype turned up a few times. This chain uses TRBV5-1 with TRBJ2-3; TRBD2 matches at 10 bases. J lost 10 bases, V lost 8 bases, and 13 bases had no gene match. The CDR3 loop spans 14 amino acids. Germline assignment: CDR1 SGHRS and CDR2 YFSETQ. CDR3 in amino acids: CASGDSGGPLSQYF. CDR3 sequence (DNA): TGCGCCAGTGGAGATAGCGGGGGGCCCCTCTCGCAGTATTTT.

This clonotype was picked up many times. The gene calls are TRBV15 and TRBJ1-5; 8 bases map to TRBD1. V dropped 0 bases and J dropped 2; count of bases not matched to a gene: 0. The CDR3 spans 15 residues. Germline CDR1 and CDR2: LNHNV and YYDKDF (reference sequence). The DNA of the CDR3 is TGTGCCACCAGCAGAGAGGACAGGGGCAATCAGCCCCAGCATTTT. Translation gives CATSREDRGNQPQHF.

In this sample, this clonotype turned up many times. The chain couples TRBV7-2 to TRBJ2-1, with TRBD2 identical over 8 bases. The J segment lost 2 bases and the V segment lost 3 bases, leaving 0 bases of the junction unmatched. Germline lookup yields CDR1 SGHTA and CDR2 FQGNSA. This CDR3 region has 14 residues. CDR3 region: CASSFGGAYNEQFF. The CDR3, as DNA: TGTGCCAGCAGCTTCGGGGGGGCCTACAATGAGCAGTTCTTC.

Points on this clonotype: This could be a read error, since a much larger clone is one nucleotide away. No conserved phenylalanine or tryptophan is present at the end of the CDR3, so a read error is the likely explanation. V usage is TRBV14 and J usage is TRBJ2-5; D is ambiguous. Germline CDR1 and CDR2: SGHDN and FVKESK. V gave up 5 bases and J gave up 4 bases, with 8 bases separating them. The CDR3 length is 12 residues. For the CDR3, the DNA is TGTGCCAGCAGCAACGTGGGAGAGACCCAGTACATC. This sequence encodes CASSNVGETQYI.

This clonotype occurred once. A much larger clone lies a single base off, so this may be a read error. This chain links TRBV3-1 with TRBJ1-2, with D possibly being TRBD1 (5 bases). The CDR3 spans 13 residues. CDR1 and CDR2 (germline): LGHDT, YNNKEL (reference sequence). The CDR3 nucleotides read TGTGCCAGCAGCCCCCGACAGAACTATGGCCACACCTTC. Protein: CASSPRQNYGHTF. The whole variable domain, remainder taken from reference TRBV3-1 and TRBJ1-2, is DTAVSQTPKYLVTQMGNDKSIKCEQNLGHDTMYWYKQDSKKFLKIMFSYNNKELIINETVPNRFSPKSPDKAHLNLHINSLELGDSAVYFCASSPRQNYGHTFGSGTRLTVV.

There are a few counts of this clonotype. V usage is TRBV7-9 and J usage is TRBJ2-5; D is possibly TRBD2 (7 bases). CDR1 is SEHNR and CDR2 is FQNEAQ in the germline V gene (reference sequence). V was clipped by 3 bases and J by 1 base, with 18 bases between them. CDR3 size: 17 residues. The CDR3 is CASSFQGGGGRQETQYF. CDR3 nucleotides: TGTGCCAGCAGCTTTCAGGGAGGGGGAGGTCGCCAAGAGACCCAGTACTTC.

The V gene is TRBV6-1, the J gene TRBJ2-3; D perhaps matches TRBD1 (6 bases). Trimming stripped 9 bases from V and 0 bases from J, with 13 bases between. The CDR3 totals 14 residues. Germline V gene lookup returns CDR1 MNHNS and CDR2 SASEGT. The CDR3 loop reads CASKLQGSTDTQYF. The CDR3 DNA reads as TGTGCCAGTAAACTACAGGGTAGCACAGATACGCAGTATTTT.

This clonotype appeared many times. The J gene is TRBJ1-4, the V gene TRBV30, with D maybe TRBD1 (6 bases). The CDR3 consists of 13 residues. The germline CDR1 and CDR2 sequences are GTSNPN and SVGIG (reference sequence). V was shortened by 3 bases and J by 8 bases, with 13 bases between the two germline ends. CDR3 DNA: TGTGCCTGGAGCAACAGGGCGGGGGAAAAACTGTTTTTT. Its protein product is CAWSNRAGEKLFF.

This clonotype showed up many times. The V call is TRBV7-2, the J call TRBJ2-1, with D maybe TRBD2 (6 bases). Between the trimmed V and J ends, which lost 3 bases and 3 bases, there was a span of 12 bases. There are 15 residues in the CDR3. Germline V CDR1 and CDR2: SGHTA, FQGNSA. CDR3 in amino acids: CASSFAGTHYNEQFF. The CDR3 DNA follows: TGTGCCAGCAGCTTCGCGGGGACCCACTACAATGAGCAGTTCTTC.

This clonotype was counted only a few times. The chain uses TRBV10-3 and TRBJ2-7, with TRBD1 identical over 7 bases. V gave up 4 bases and J gave up 2 bases; unmatched junction bases: 8. CDR3 length: 15 residues. Germline CDR1 is ENHRY and CDR2 is SYGVKD. CDR3 sequence: CAISGADRPTYEQYF. In DNA form, the CDR3 reads TGTGCCATCAGTGGGGCGGACAGGCCTACCTACGAGCAGTACTTC.

This clonotype has ten or more counts. The V and J genes are TRBV4-1 and TRBJ2-1; D remains unclear. Trimming shortened V by 0 bases and J by 4 bases, and 10 bases separated the two germline ends. CDR3 size: 15 residues. Germline CDR1 reads MGHRA; CDR2 reads YSYEKL. CDR3 in amino acids: CASSQESLGYNEQFF. CDR3 in DNA: TGCGCCAGCAGCCAAGAATCACTGGGGTACAATGAGCAGTTCTTC.

This clonotype was seen ten or more times. The chain combines TRBV29-1 with TRBJ2-1, with 8 nucleotides matching TRBD2. J lost 6 bases, V lost 3 bases, and 7 bases had no gene match. In germline, CDR1 is SQVTM, CDR2 ANQGSEA. CDR3 length: 14 residues. The CDR3 DNA is TGCAGCGTTGAGCCGGGAGGGCCAATCAATGAGCAGTTCTTC. Its translation: CSVEPGGPINEQFF.

In its sample, this clonotype was seen a few times. The gene calls are TRBV6-6 and TRBJ1-5, with TRBD1 matching over 9 bases. CDR1 MNHNY and CDR2 SVGAGI come from the germline V gene (reference sequence). The CDR3 consists of 14 residues. V shed 5 bases and J 6 bases; nucleotides not matched to a gene: 5. Here the CDR3 reads CASSGGQGSQPQHF. The CDR3 DNA reads as TGTGCCAGCAGTGGGGGACAGGGAAGTCAGCCCCAGCATTTT.

This clonotype was seen a handful of times. The chain has TRBV7-6 and TRBJ2-3; no definite D call. Germline loops: CDR1 SGHVS, CDR2 FNYEAQ. Trimming left V 5 bases short and J 2 bases short, with 14 bases between. The CDR3 runs 15 residues. The CDR3 loop is CASSLQETATDTQYF. The CDR3 DNA reads TGTGCCAGCAGCCTACAAGAGACTGCCACAGATACGCAGTATTTT.

This clonotype turned up a few times. This chain links TRBV20-1 with TRBJ1-4, with 9 bases identical to TRBD1. Trimming at V came to 6 bases and at J to 8 bases, leaving 16 bases not matched to a gene. The CDR3 totals 16 residues. Germline V gives CDR1 DFQATT, CDR2 SNEGSKA (reference sequence). DNA of the CDR3: TGCAGTGCCAATCGGGACAGGGTTTTGGAGGACGAAAAACTGTTTTTT. It specifies CSANRDRVLEDEKLFF.

The sample holds many counts of this clonotype. The chain has TRBV18 and TRBJ2-7; 11 bases are shared with TRBD2. Germline assignment: CDR1 KGHSH and CDR2 LQKENI. V was pared by 1 base and J by 1 base, with 3 bases of the junction left unmatched. The CDR3 loop spans 16 amino acids. CDR3 DNA: TGTGCCAGCTCACCACGGACTAGCGGGTTGTCCTACGAGCAGTACTTC. Translated, it gives CASSPRTSGLSYEQYF. Full variable domain (remainder filled in from reference TRBV18 and TRBJ2-7): NAGVMQNPRHLVRRRGQEARLRCSPMKGHSHVYWYRQLPEEGLKFMVYLQKENIIDESGMPKERFSAEFPKEGPSILRIQQVVRGDSAAYFCASSPRTSGLSYEQYFGPGTRLTVT.

This clonotype has only a few counts. The chain combines TRBV28 with TRBJ2-5; D remains unclear. This CDR3 has 11 amino acids. Germline CDR1 reads MDHEN; CDR2 reads SYDVKM. V shed 5 bases and J shed 4 bases, with 5 bases lying between them. CDR3 sequence reads: CASSHLETQYF. The CDR3 coding sequence is TGTGCCAGCAGTCACTTAGAGACCCAGTACTTC.

This clonotype was seen at least ten times. DNA for the CDR3: TGCAGTGCTACCAGGACAAGGAATGAAAAACTGTTTTTT. It encodes CSATRTRNEKLFF. The genes are TRBV20-1 and TRBJ1-4; maybe TRBD1 (5 bases). Trimming stripped 4 bases from V and 5 bases from J, with 11 bases between. The CDR3 has 13 residues. CDR1 DFQATT and CDR2 SNEGSKA come from the germline V gene (reference sequence).

The sample holds many counts of this clonotype. This chain joins TRBV5-1 and TRBJ2-2, with no clear D. CDR3 length: 16 residues. V lost 5 bases to trimming and J lost 3 bases, with 17 bases between them. Germline lookup yields CDR1 SGHRS and CDR2 YFSETQ. The CDR3: CASSSRSGHDTGELFF. CDR3 bases: TGCGCCAGCAGTTCTCGTTCGGGCCATGACACCGGGGAGCTGTTTTTT.

The chain employs TRBV7-6 and TRBJ1-1; TRBD1 matches 8 bases. CDR3 length equals 17 residues. V lost 0 bases, J lost 3 bases, and 9 bases stayed unmatched. Looked up from germline, CDR1 is SGHVS and CDR2 is FNYEAQ. This CDR3 is CASSLAAGGAFYTEAFF. For the CDR3, the DNA is TGTGCCAGCAGCTTAGCCGCAGGGGGCGCGTTTTACACTGAAGCTTTCTTT.